The entry that follows covers one T cell receptor (beta chain) sequence. This sample stems from a study of blood T cell repertoires in COVID-19. Across the whole study: Samples of COVID-19 (acute and convalescent) were obtained from the United States, Italy and Spain. T cells, B-cell-depleted T cells, or PBMCs provided the cDNA or gDNA that served as material.

Methods used by the authors: By means of reference gene primer amplification, nucleated cell counts were estimated. Clones were read by immunoSEQ multiplex PCR, and TCRdb kept only the in-frame ones, dropping some. The DNA was the basis for D and trimming; V, J and clone size are from that table. This table has fewer than 50,000 clones, about 80% appearing once. This CDR3 is 13 amino acids long. Germline V gene data show CDR1 as MNHEY and CDR2 as SMNVEV (reference sequence). The ends were cut back, 6 bases at V and 0 bases at J, with 8 bases in the middle. This clonotype was sampled from a man aged 70 or older with acute or convalescent COVID-19. The sequenced sample was peripheral blood. The rearrangement joins TRBV27 to TRBJ1-1, with D possibly being TRBD1 (5 bases). The CDR3 region has the DNA TGTGCCAGCAGGTTGACAGTGAACACTGAAGCTTTCTTT. It translates to CASRLTVNTEAFF.